This T cell receptor (beta chain) was recovered during a study of shared clonotypes between healthy human individuals. Every subset's genomic DNA went evenly onto several immunoSEQ plates. In the authors' methods: Filtering was not the same, since immunoSEQ gave junction-only sequences without quality scores. TCRdb keeps only in-frame clones here, not all; method: immunoSEQ multiplex PCR. The D gene and trimming were derived from the DNA, and the V and J assignments and clone size from that table. The data contain roughly 2.6 million clones, over 85% of them singletons. CDR1 is MGHDK, CDR2 SYGVNS, per germline. The J segment lost 7 bases and the V segment lost 6 bases, leaving 11 bases of the junction unmatched. The CDR3 runs to 15 residues.

The V gene is TRBV25-1, the J gene TRBJ2-3; 9 nucleotides line up with TRBD2. Sequencing used naive CD4+ T cells sorted from blood. Subset indicated: CD45RA+ positively selected. The sequence derives from a young man in good health. The DNA for the CDR3 is TGTGCCAGCAGCGAGGGCGGGGGGGCCTCGTATACGCAGTATTTT. Translated: CASSEGGGASYTQYF. Full variable domain (rest looked up from reference TRBV25-1 and TRBJ2-3): EADIYQTPRYLVIGTGKKITLECSQTMGHDKMYWYQQDPGMELHLIHYSYGVNSTEKGDLSSESTVSRIRTEHFPLTLESARPSHTSQYLCASSEGGGASYTQYFGPGTRLTVL.